What follows are 22 T cell receptor beta chains derived from one specimen sequenced in a study of early T cells in non-severe SARS-CoV-2 infection. TCRdb processed the 5' RACE reads anew with MiXCR; each CDR3 protein has one entry. In the table there are 70,000 to 90,000 distinct CDR3 sequences, roughly a sixth of which are singletons. Sequencing input: whole blood. These TCRs come from an adult who was a healthcare worker with PCR-confirmed SARS-CoV-2 infection or an uninfected control (not recorded which).

V gene TRBV9 combines with J gene TRBJ2-1; D ambiguous. Germline V CDR1 and CDR2: SGDLS, YYNGEE. This CDR3 has 15 amino acids. Trimming cost V 4 bases and J 2 bases, with 13 bases left between them. The CDR3 here is CASSHDWSAYNEQFF. DNA of the CDR3: TGTGCCAGCAGCCACGATTGGAGTGCCTACAATGAGCAGTTCTTC.

This clonotype was observed a few times. The rearrangement joins TRBV20-1 to TRBJ1-4, with D perhaps TRBD1 (5 bases). CDR3 size: 13 residues. Germline CDR1 is DFQATT and CDR2 is SNEGSKA (reference sequence). V lost 6 bases, J lost 8 bases, and 16 bases lay in between. The CDR3 nucleotides read TGCAGTGCGGGCGGCAGGGTGGACGAAAAACTGTTTTTT. Its protein is CSAGGRVDEKLFF.

The chain is built from TRBV20-1 and TRBJ1-6; TRBD1 matches at 7 bases. The CDR3 loop spans 11 amino acids. CDR1 is DFQATT and CDR2 is SNEGSKA in the germline V gene (reference sequence). The DNA for the CDR3 is TGCAGGGGACAGTGGAATTCACCCCTCCACTTT. It is translated as CRGQWNSPLHF.

This rearrangement joins TRBV6-4 to TRBJ1-2; D is undetermined. Trimming cost V 6 bases and J 4 bases, with 15 bases left between them. Germline values: CDR1 MRHNA, CDR2 SNTAGT. The CDR3 has 14 amino acids. For the CDR3, the DNA is TGTGCCAGCAGAGAGACCGCAAAGTCCTATGGCTACACCTTC. Translation: CASRETAKSYGYTF.

This clonotype appeared a single time. The gene calls are TRBV15 and TRBJ2-3; a weak D match, TRBD1 (5 bases). The CDR3 is 16 residues long. The germline gives CDR1 LNHNV, CDR2 YYDKDF (reference sequence). Trimming removed 0 bases at V and 0 bases at J, with 10 bases between. CDR3 in amino acids: CATSREGASSTDTQYF. The CDR3, as DNA: TGTGCCACCAGCAGAGAAGGGGCCTCTAGCACAGATACGCAGTATTTT.

The rearrangement links TRBV29-1 to TRBJ2-3, with D hard to call. CDR3 length: 11 amino acids. CDR1 and CDR2 from the germline V gene are SQVTM and ANQGSEA. V was shortened by 3 bases and J by 3 bases, with 4 bases between the two germline ends. The CDR3 spells CSVDRTDTQYF. The CDR3 region has the DNA TGCAGCGTTGATCGGACAGATACGCAGTATTTT.

J is TRBJ2-2 and V is TRBV11-3; 9 bases agree with TRBD2. Germline V lookup: CDR1 SGHNT, CDR2 YENEEA. The CDR3 contains 15 residues. Unmatched junction bases numbered 1, after V lost 2 bases and J lost 3 bases. The CDR3 DNA reads as TGTGCCAGCAGCTTAAGCGGGGGGCACACCGGGGAGCTGTTTTTT. This sequence encodes CASSLSGGHTGELFF.

This clonotype has a count of ten or more. The chain couples TRBV25-1 to TRBJ2-7, with a weak D call TRBD1 (6 bases). The CDR3 sequence is 15 residues long. V was shortened by 1 base and J by 3 bases, with 13 bases between the two germline ends. Germline loops: CDR1 MGHDK, CDR2 SYGVNS. The CDR3 sequence: CASSEWDTTGYEQYF. Written as DNA, the CDR3 is TGTGCCAGCAGTGAATGGGACACTACCGGCTACGAGCAGTACTTC.

V and J are TRBV20-1 and TRBJ1-1; TRBD1 matches at 7 bases. The junction had 3 bases not matched to a gene; V was cut back by 2 bases and J by 3 bases. Looked up from germline, CDR1 is DFQATT and CDR2 is SNEGSKA (reference sequence). This CDR3 is built from 13 residues. DNA for the CDR3: TGCAGTGCTAGACAGGGGGGGGACACTGAAGCTTTCTTT. The encoded protein is CSARQGGDTEAFF.

This clonotype was picked up a small number of times. V gene TRBV15 combines with J gene TRBJ1-3, with no clear D. Germline-derived CDR1 and CDR2 are LNHNV and YYDKDF (reference sequence). V gave up 0 bases and J gave up 0 bases, with 6 bases separating them. The CDR3 sequence is 15 residues long. The DNA for the CDR3 is TGTGCCACCAGCAGAGAATGGGGCTCTGGAAACACCATATATTTT. Its translation is CATSREWGSGNTIYF. Full variable domain (remainder filled in from reference TRBV15 and TRBJ1-3): DAMVIQNPRYQVTQFGKPVTLSCSQTLNHNVMYWYQQKSSQAPKLLFHYYDKDFNNEADTPDNFQSRRPNTSFCFLDIRSPGLGDTAMYLCATSREWGSGNTIYFGEGSWLTVV.

This clonotype was recorded at least ten times. V is TRBV7-9 and J is TRBJ2-3, with a possible D match to TRBD1 (7 bases). This CDR3 is 13 amino acids long. Trimming removed 5 bases at V and 5 bases at J, with 11 bases between. Germline V gene sequence: CDR1 SEHNR, CDR2 FQNEAQ (reference sequence). The CDR3 region has the DNA TGTGCCAGCAGCCAGGGGGGAGGAGATACGCAGTATTTT. It is translated as CASSQGGGDTQYF.

This clonotype was counted a few times. V is TRBV7-9 and J is TRBJ2-1; 8 bases fit TRBD2. This CDR3 spans 13 amino acids. Trimming removed 6 bases from V and 7 bases from J; junction bases left unmatched: 5. Germline CDR1 and CDR2: SEHNR and FQNEAQ (reference sequence). The CDR3 bases are TGTGCCAGCAGGGAGGGACTAGAGAATGAGCAGTTCTTC. Translation: CASREGLENEQFF.

DNA of the CDR3: TGTGCCAGCGGAGGGACTAGCGGGGTAAATACGCAGTATTTT. It codes for CASGGTSGVNTQYF. The gene calls are TRBV2 and TRBJ2-3; TRBD2 matches at 13 bases. V shed 8 bases, J shed 7 bases, and the junction held 6 bases outside the gene matches. The germline V gene has CDR1 SNHLY and CDR2 FYNNEI. This CDR3 contains 14 residues.

This clonotype appeared a few times. The chain has TRBV6-4 and TRBJ2-1; a possible D gene is TRBD2 (7 bases). The CDR3 consists of 14 residues. CDR1 is MRHNA, CDR2 SNTAGT, per germline. With 10 bases removed from V and 4 bases from J, the gap between germline ends came to 17 bases. CDR3 nucleotides: TGTGCCACCGGAGGGGGGGGCCCTTACAATGAGCAGTTCTTC. Protein sequence: CATGGGGPYNEQFF.

The chain employs TRBV7-2 and TRBJ2-3; the D is unclear. V was shortened by 5 bases and J by 1 base, with 13 bases between the two germline ends. CDR1 and CDR2 from the germline V gene are SGHTA and FQGNSA. The CDR3 is made up of 15 amino acids. CDR3 region: CASSDTPVRTDTQYF. The CDR3 DNA reads as TGTGCCAGCAGCGATACCCCAGTCCGCACAGATACGCAGTATTTT.

This clonotype was seen only a few times. The chain recombines TRBV24-1 with TRBJ2-7; 7 nucleotides line up with TRBD1. This CDR3 is 15 amino acids long. Germline CDR1 KGHDR, CDR2 SFDVKD. The trim removed 8 bases at V and 2 bases at J, leaving 11 bases unmatched. The CDR3 DNA follows: TGTGCCACCACACGCCACACGACAGGGACCTACGAGCAGTACTTC. This translates into CATTRHTTGTYEQYF.

The chain is built from TRBV7-7 and TRBJ2-6, with D tentatively TRBD1 or TRBD2 (5 bases each). The CDR3 sequence is 15 residues long. V dropped 11 bases and J dropped 0 bases, with 14 bases sitting between them. The germline CDR1 and CDR2 sequences are SSHAT and FNYEAQ (reference sequence). CDR3 nucleotides: TGTGCCTTAGGGACCAACCCCTCTGGGGCCAACGTCCTGACTTTC. Translated, it gives CALGTNPSGANVLTF.

The chain couples TRBV9 to TRBJ2-5; D unclear. CDR3 length: 13 residues. The germline V and J ends were trimmed by 0 bases and 5 bases, with 8 bases remaining between them. Germline loops: CDR1 SGDLS, CDR2 YYNGEE. CDR3: CASSVVDRETQYF. In nucleotides, the CDR3 is TGTGCCAGCAGCGTAGTGGATCGGGAGACCCAGTACTTC.

This clonotype was seen a few times. The V gene is TRBV7-9, the J gene TRBJ2-6, with a possible D match to TRBD1 (5 bases). The CDR3 runs 17 residues. The V gene's germline CDR1 is SEHNR and CDR2 FQNEAQ (reference sequence). The V end lost 5 bases, the J end lost 0 bases, and 14 bases lay between the germline ends. CDR3 sequence reads: CASSLGVTSSGANVLTF. CDR3 nucleotides: TGTGCCAGCAGCCTAGGGGTTACCAGCTCTGGGGCCAACGTCCTGACTTTC.

This clonotype occurred many times. The chain recombines TRBV20-1 with TRBJ1-5; 9 nucleotides line up with TRBD1. This CDR3 spans 14 amino acids. The germline CDR1 and CDR2 sequences are DFQATT and SNEGSKA (reference sequence). V was clipped by 5 bases and J by 4 bases; unmatched bases: 6. The DNA of the CDR3 is TGCAGTGCTTTACAGGGGGCAGGTAATCAGCCCCAGCATTTT. As protein: CSALQGAGNQPQHF.

This clonotype has ten or more counts. This rearrangement joins TRBV14 to TRBJ2-4, with D perhaps assigned TRBD1 or TRBD2 (5 bases each). This CDR3 is 18 amino acids long. The germline gives CDR1 SGHDN, CDR2 FVKESK. The V and J ends lost 4 bases and 8 bases respectively, with 27 bases between them. The chain's CDR3 is CASSPNRGRDGGKYIQYF. The DNA for the CDR3 is TGTGCCAGCAGCCCCAACCGGGGCAGAGATGGGGGAAAGTACATTCAGTACTTC.

This clonotype was seen a handful of times. The junction shows a germline mismatch at one end, possibly a read error. The chain uses TRBV14 and TRBJ1-1; D is undetermined. The CDR3 has 13 amino acids. Germline-derived CDR1 and CDR2 are SGHDN and FVKESK. This CDR3 is CASSADQNTEVFF. The DNA of the CDR3 is TGTGCCAGCAGCGCGGACCAGAACACTGAAGTTTTCTTT.